The clone carrying this TCR delta chain was seen a few times. At one end the junction does not follow the germline gene, possibly because of a read error. Additional DNA sequences in this sample encode the identical CDR3. TCRdb called clones from the reads again using CATT. Here the sample spans 1,200 to 1,500 delta-chain clones, about 1.1% being singletons. These data come from a study of gamma-delta chains in newborns, infants, children. Background on the study: Microbial exposure reportedly drives polyclonal innate γδ T cell expansion after birth.

The sample was blood. This receptor was taken from a child in good health.

The CDR3 sequence is CARDTVPGPDKLIF. The DNA for the CDR3 is TGTGCCCGTGACACTGTCCCAGGGCCCGATAAACTCATCTTT. This chain connects TRDV2 to TRDJ1; D is unresolved. This CDR3 has 14 residues. The germline V gene has CDR1 GEAIGNYY and CDR2 EKD.